The 15 T cell receptor beta chains below come from one sample, sequenced in a study of graft-versus-host responses after intestinal transplantation. Clones were sequenced by immunoSEQ multiplex PCR, and TCRdb holds only the in-frame ones, with some missing. The data contain roughly 12,000 clones, 90% to 95% of them singletons. Indicated time point: postoperative day 105 after intestinal transplantation (dayNNNN = postoperative day). The sample here was PBMCs, taken 105 days after intestinal transplantation. The receptors were sampled from a human patient who received an intestinal transplant, so some T cells may come from the graft donor.

The chain couples TRBV5-1 to TRBJ2-5, with D perhaps TRBD2 (6 bases). V gave up 3 bases and J gave up 5 bases, with 14 bases separating them. CDR1 and CDR2 from the germline V gene are SGHRS and YFSETQ. The CDR3 runs to 14 residues. The CDR3 sequence is CASSYLGGTETQYF. In nucleotides, the CDR3 is TGCGCCAGCAGCTACCTCGGGGGTACGGAGACCCAGTACTTC. Full variable domain (outside the CDR3, taken from reference TRBV5-1 and TRBJ2-5): KAGVTQTPRYLIKTRGQQVTLSCSPISGHRSVSWYQQTPGQGLQFLFEYFSETQRNKGNFPGRFSGRQFSNSRSEMNVSTLELGDSALYLCASSYLGGTETQYFGPGTRLLVL.

The CDR3 sequence is CASSLVSGPTPDYEQFF. Here the CDR3 DNA reads TGTGCCAGCAGCTTAGTTAGCGGACCTACCCCCGACTATGAGCAGTTCTTC. The gene calls are TRBV7-6 and TRBJ2-1, with a possible D match to TRBD2 (6 bases). This CDR3 region has 17 residues. Between the trimmed V and J ends, which lost 1 base and 8 bases, there was a span of 21 bases. Per germline, CDR1 SGHVS and CDR2 FNYEAQ.

The chain joins TRBV18 to TRBJ2-5, with TRBD2 as a possible D gene (6 bases). Trimming cost V 3 bases and J 2 bases, with 13 bases left between them. This CDR3 spans 15 amino acids. CDR1 KGHSH and CDR2 LQKENI come from the germline V gene. The chain's CDR3 is CASSPGRERQETQYF. CDR3 nucleotide sequence: TGTGCCAGCTCACCCGGACGGGAGAGGCAAGAGACCCAGTACTTC.

This chain uses TRBV21-1 with TRBJ2-5; the table's D call TRBD2 went unverified against the DNA. TRBV21-1 is a pseudogene segment. The length of the CDR3 is 16 residues. The CDR3: CASSKVPRGGYETQYF. In DNA, the CDR3 is TGTGCCAGCAGCAAAGTTCCGCGGGGGGGCTATGAGACCCAGTACTTC.

The chain's CDR3 is CASSLDPDTEETQYF. CDR3 DNA sequence: TGTGCCAGCAGCTTAGATCCCGACACGGAGGAGACCCAGTACTTC. The chain has TRBV11-2 and TRBJ2-5; D call uncertain. The V end was cut by 0 bases, the J end by 5 bases, with 13 bases between. This CDR3 is built from 15 residues. From germline, CDR1 is SGHAT and CDR2 FQNNGV. Full variable domain (missing parts from reference TRBV11-2 and TRBJ2-5): EAGVAQSPRYKIIEKRQSVAFWCNPISGHATLYWYQQILGQGPKLLIQFQNNGVVDDSQLPKDRFSAERLKGVDSTLKIQPAKLEDSAVYLCASSLDPDTEETQYFGPGTRLLVL.

The chain employs TRBV15 and TRBJ1-1; D might be TRBD1 (5 bases). This CDR3 has 16 residues. Trimming removed 0 bases from V and 7 bases from J, with 18 bases in between. CDR1 and CDR2 from the germline V gene are LNHNV and YYDKDF (reference sequence). CDR3 loop: CATSRDLSREDGEAFF. The CDR3 region has the DNA TGTGCCACCAGCAGAGATCTCAGCAGGGAAGATGGTGAAGCTTTCTTT.

CDR3 amino acids: CASSSDRGRAANYGYTF. The CDR3 bases are TGTGCCAGCAGCTCTGACAGGGGGCGCGCGGCTAACTATGGCTACACCTTC. This chain joins TRBV13 and TRBJ1-2, with TRBD1 matching over 10 bases. Unmatched junction bases numbered 8, after V lost 4 bases and J lost 0 bases. Looked up from germline, CDR1 is PRHDT and CDR2 is FYEKMQ (reference sequence). The CDR3 has 17 residues.

The chain joins TRBV5-1 to TRBJ2-5; tentatively, D is TRBD1 (6 bases). This CDR3 is built from 14 residues. Germline CDR1 reads SGHRS; CDR2 reads YFSETQ. The V gene lost 4 bases and the J gene lost 2 bases, with 12 bases spanning the gap. The CDR3 reads CASSPGTSQETQYF. CDR3 DNA: TGCGCCAGCAGCCCCGGGACATCTCAAGAGACCCAGTACTTC.

V gene TRBV2 combines with J gene TRBJ2-2; D perhaps matches TRBD2 (5 bases). Trimming left V 0 bases short and J 0 bases short, with 11 bases between. The CDR3 totals 17 residues. Germline V gene lookup returns CDR1 SNHLY and CDR2 FYNNEI. The CDR3 region is CASSEALGRTNTGELFF. The CDR3 DNA sequence: TGTGCCAGCAGTGAAGCGCTTGGGAGAACGAACACCGGGGAGCTGTTTTTT.

This sequence joins TRBV28 and TRBJ2-3; D is unresolved. The V and J ends lost 3 bases and 4 bases respectively, with 8 bases between them. Germline values: CDR1 MDHEN, CDR2 SYDVKM. The CDR3 is 13 amino acids. CDR3 nucleotides: TGTGCCAGCAGTTTTAGGATCGCAGATACGCAGTATTTT. This translates into CASSFRIADTQYF.

V gene TRBV7-2 combines with J gene TRBJ1-1, with D possibly TRBD1 on 5 matching bases. CDR1 is SGHTA and CDR2 is FQGNSA in the germline V gene. This CDR3 region has 16 residues. With 1 base removed from V and 2 bases from J, the gap between germline ends came to 14 bases. The DNA for the CDR3 is TGTGCCAGCAGCTTAGTGGCAGGGTCTCCAAACACTGAAGCTTTCTTT. Translating it yields CASSLVAGSPNTEAFF. The full variable domain, with the rest looked up from reference TRBV7-2 and TRBJ1-1, is GAGVSQSPSNKVTEKGKDVELRCDPISGHTALYWYRQSLGQGLEFLIYFQGNSAPDKSGLPSDRFSAERTGGSVSTLTIQRTQQEDSAVYLCASSLVAGSPNTEAFFGQGTRLTVV.

The rearrangement joins TRBV7-3 to TRBJ2-1, with 12 bases that match TRBD2. The trim removed 5 bases at V and 4 bases at J, leaving 6 bases unmatched. Germline V gene data show CDR1 as SGHTA and CDR2 as FQGTGA. The CDR3 runs to 16 residues. Here the CDR3 DNA reads TGTGCCAGCAGCCTAGCGGGAGGGCCACGTTACAATGAGCAGTTCTTC. It encodes CASSLAGGPRYNEQFF.

The chain links TRBV6-6 to TRBJ2-1; 7 bases are a match to TRBD1. This CDR3 comprises 11 residues. Germline values: CDR1 MNHNY, CDR2 SVGAGI (reference sequence). V lost 5 bases and J lost 14; bases outside the gene matches: 6. The CDR3 spells CASSSGQAEFF. CDR3 nucleotides: TGTGCCAGCAGTAGCGGACAGGCGGAGTTCTTC.

This chain uses TRBV4-1 with TRBJ1-4; 7 nucleotides align to TRBD1. Losses at the gene ends were 1 base for V and 8 bases for J; bases not matched to a gene: 10. Germline V gives CDR1 MGHRA, CDR2 YSYEKL. This CDR3 is 16 amino acids long. DNA of the CDR3: TGCGCCAGCAGCCAAGTTCAGCGACAGGGTACCGAAAAACTGTTTTTT. Its protein product is CASSQVQRQGTEKLFF.

The CDR3 coding sequence is TGTGTCACGGGCAGCGAGGGAGGCTTTCAAGAGACCCAGTACTTC. This codes for CVTGSEGGFQETQYF. The chain couples TRBV7-5 to TRBJ2-5; the table assigns TRBD2, which was not confirmed against the DNA. TRBV7-5 is marked as a pseudogene. CDR3 size: 15 residues.